This T cell receptor (beta chain) was found in a study of cytomegalovirus exposure and HLA in healthy donors (TCRdb year 2017). Describing the broader study: An earlier analysis of 587 of the donors reported 276 Gb of sequence data and 117 million unique TCR beta sequences obtained from around 170 million T cells. Both class I and class II loci were covered by HLA typing, at four-digit resolution. Typing coverage varied by locus: about 629-630 donors for A, B, C, DRB1 and DQB1; approximately 500 for DQA1; about 590 for DPA1; 400 to 480 for DPB1. Donor age, sex, ethnicity and CMV serostatus were collected together with the repertoire data. A later genetic analysis took genome-wide SNP genotypes for 398 of the 666 donors and used that subset as a discovery cohort. In a later analysis, previously published TCR beta repertoires from some 640 donors were re-analyzed and high-resolution HLA genotyping was added so that TCR occurrence patterns could be studied. The genetic ancestry cluster associated with self-reported Caucasian donors included 81% of the approximately 400 genotyped donors. The study aimed to test whether cataloging public T cell receptors could reveal signatures of past pathogen exposure. In the later analysis, no new phenotypic data were used to find candidate immune exposures; instead, reliance was placed on TCR beta sequences and their occurrence across donors. An earlier analysis of more than 450 of the donors used high-throughput TCR beta sequencing to judge whether each TCR beta V gene segment behaved as functional or pseudogenic. Because of strong linkage in the cohort, roughly five DR-DQ haplotypes were treated as single units for association and clustering. Along with the approximately 620-subject first cohort, a separate validation cohort of around 110 different subjects was used. The study combined high-throughput TCR immunosequencing, statistical association of individual TCRs with disease status, and machine learning to predict cytomegalovirus infection status. An early release covering about 600 HLA-typed donors comprised approximately 290 gigabases of sequencing data and roughly 85 million unique TCR sequences. Using immunosequencing, the study profiled T cell repertoires from fewer than 850 subjects and related those repertoires to cytomegalovirus serostatus. Across under 500 genotyped donors of the cohort, an average of about 220,000 unique TCR beta nucleotide sequences per donor were sequenced, and about a sixth of those sequences were non-productive. All discovery cohort repertoires had been generated on a single sequencing platform. Broader findings and caveats from the paper: Linkage disequilibrium might explain the correlated functional status among segregating V segments, but an unknown experimental factor could not be excluded. The classifier was reported to diagnose cytomegalovirus status with high specificity and sensitivity in both the original and validation cohorts. A later genetic analysis associated a missense DCLRE1C variant with V-gene and J-gene trimming of TCR beta chains, and an independent cohort replicated the association. According to a later genetic analysis, donors in an Asian-associated ancestry cluster had fewer N-insertions in productive TCRs than the roughly 670-donor mean. The study gave a list of 150 to 200 TCR beta chains associated with cytomegalovirus. Most TCR sequences were observed very rarely across donors, whereas some public TCRs were present in many individuals. A further reported finding was that TCR beta sequences accurately predicted the HLA-A and HLA-B alleles for most subjects in the first cohort. HLA typing was unavailable for some donors at each locus, so association tests used only the typed subset. Broadly in line with IMGT annotations, most TCR beta V segments showed up in productive rearrangements about 87% or about 30% of the time in an earlier analysis of a few hundred of the donors. According to the authors, the approach could potentially be generalized to other disease states and immunological phenotypes. According to a later analysis, most CMV-associated TCR beta chains appeared to be HLA-restricted, and the HLA associations seemed to be driven largely by CMV exposure. A later analysis reported that several top co-occurrence clusters appeared linked to parvovirus B19, influenza, CMV and Epstein-Barr virus. Presence/absence analyses assumed roughly uniform sequencing depth across donors, an assumption that may not hold. Some IMGT-functional V segments, including TRBV6-2 and TRBV6-3, could not be distinguished by the 87-base-pair reads and were therefore excluded. In vitro tests confirmed that three of the cytomegalovirus-associated TCR beta chains recognize cytomegalovirus antigens. The cohort was sequenced for TCR beta chains only, and without alpha or paired-chain data the features that could be detected were limited. A cluster of highly shared sequence variants was judged likely to be a technical artifact of the sequencing pipeline. Approximately 16 rarely observed V segments, including chromosome 9 orphons, were excluded from the earlier analysis of just under 600 of the donors because counts were too low. In a later analysis, TCR association rates were found to vary across HLA loci, with the most associated TCRs seen for DRB1 alleles and the fewest for HLA-C alleles. CMV serostatus was the only immune exposure information available for the cohort. A later analysis associated about 17,000 TCR beta sequences with specific HLA alleles at a false discovery rate of 0.05. In a later analysis, HLA-associated TCR beta chains were found to be more clonally expanded and to have lower generation probabilities than equally common non-associated chains. Assigning TCR associations to individual alleles was difficult when HLA alleles, especially DR and DQ, strongly co-occurred.

The receptor library was made with the immunoSEQ multiplex PCR assay. For the multiplex PCR, a mixture combining 60 forward primers for TCR Vbeta segments and 13 reverse primers for TCR Jbeta segments was used. The CDR3 region of rearranged TCR beta genes was amplified from genomic DNA with a multiplex PCR assay. The amplified TCR beta libraries were sequenced on the Illumina HiSeq System as 87-base-pair reads. In the source study's methods: A later analysis tallied 75 million to 85 million unique TCR beta chains across the 666 repertoires, and some 10 million of those chains were shared by two or more donors. A nearest-neighbor algorithm error-corrected the raw reads and collapsed the reads into unique sequences, merging closely related sequences to remove PCR and sequencing errors. CDR3 sequences were aligned to IMGT reference sequences to assign V, D and J gene segments. For a sequence to be retained, a match of at least six nucleotides to both a V gene segment and a J gene segment was required. Rearrangements were classified as productive when the CDR3 lacked stop codons and remained in frame with V and J, and all other rearrangements were classified as non-productive. CDR3 was defined according to IMGT convention as the region running from the second conserved V-encoded cysteine to the conserved J-encoded phenylalanine. The earlier analysis of 587 of the donors excluded sequences that lacked an unambiguous match to a single V gene segment. An earlier analysis of some 500 of the donors classified V segments as functional when productive rearrangements were above 56.7% and as segregating when the standard deviation between donors was above 5%. A statistical classification framework was built for diagnosing cytomegalovirus status from the catalog of TCR beta chain sequences. In a later analysis, TCR nucleotide sequences were compared against IMGT/GENE-DB human TR gene sequences so that V and J genes could be assigned. A later analysis assigned CDR3 sequences and most-parsimonious VDJ recombination scenarios with the TCRdist pipeline. In a later analysis, every TCR beta chain was defined by the combination of its CDR3 amino acid sequence and its V-gene family, and reads without a unique V-gene family were dropped. To address suspected cross-contamination and a sequencing artifact, a later analysis removed several hundred highly shared, low-generation-probability nucleotide sequences. For each public chain, a later analysis derived a clonal expansion index from normalized ranks of inferred template counts within each repertoire. Generation probabilities in a later analysis came from a VDJ recombination model fitted to out-of-frame rearrangements, and those results were checked against IGoR. In a later analysis, TCR-TCR, TCR-HLA and TCR-CMV co-occurrence was scored with hypergeometric tests, and a repertoire-size bias correction was applied to TCR pairs. False discovery rates were estimated in a later analysis by permuting HLA or CMV assignments 20 times. In a later analysis, co-occurring TCRs were grouped using DBSCAN, and TCRdist sequence similarity was added for clustering within HLA-allele-positive subsets. Repertoires with fewer than 30,000 or more than 120,000 public chains were left out of co-occurrence clustering, as were five repertoires with anomalous nucleotide sharing. TCRdb stores this immuneACCESS table with in-frame sequences only. Part of the clones is absent; in the studies checked, under half of the shortfall reflects unresolved V genes, and no reason is known for the rest. The DNA was the basis for D and trimming; V, J and clone size are from that table. The table for this sample lists over 75,000 clones; roughly 86% of them were counted only once. Clones ranked in the top ten supply approximately 10% of the sample.

Comments on this clone: Its antigen remains unidentified. No base quality information exists; no much larger clone differs at one position.

V sheds 0 bases and J sheds 3 bases, leaving 12 bases between their ends. From its cysteine to its phenylalanine, the CDR3 spans 15 amino acids. Just CDR3 DNA is preserved here, 45 bases in frame from base 1. Reading the germline V gene gives CDR1 SGDLS and CDR2 YYNGEE. In total, fewer than 750 healthy bone marrow donors made up the cohort. All cohort members were sampled while nominally healthy, although unrecorded immune exposures were likely present. The donor tested CMV seropositive and was one of the 289 seropositive cohort members. A peripheral blood sample was collected from each donor, and TCR beta sequencing was performed on peripheral blood mononuclear cells. Genomic DNA extraction from the blood cell samples was performed with the Qiagen DNeasy Blood Extraction Kit.

The rearrangement combines TRBV9 with TRBJ1-1; perhaps TRBD1 is the D gene, with 5 bases matching. This sequence was found in a man aged 25 to 40 in good health and CMV-seropositive. The source material was PBMCs. At the DNA level, the sequence is TGTGCCAGCAGCGTAGCCCAGGGCGATGACACTGAAGCTTTCTTT. This codes for CASSVAQGDDTEAFF.